These 25 T cell receptor beta chains originate from one sample sequenced in a study of OX40 agonist ivuxolimab in advanced cancers. Profiling relied on immunoSEQ multiplex PCR, and the TCRdb table lists in-frame clones only, not all of them. Altogether under 100,000 clones are present, 83% being singletons, with the ten largest covering around 0.84%. The specimen comprised CD4+ or CD8+ T cells sorted from blood, sampled in a trial of the OX40 agonist ivuxolimab. The origin of the receptors is an adult with an advanced solid tumor such as melanoma, head and neck, liver or kidney cancer.

The chain is built from TRBV7-9 and TRBJ1-4, with 8 bases lining up with TRBD1. CDR3 length equals 14 residues. CDR1 SEHNR and CDR2 FQNEAQ come from the germline V gene (reference sequence). Trimming took 6 bases from V and 8 from J; bases not matched to a gene: 8. The CDR3 nucleotides read TGTGCCAGCAGGGGGACAGGCGGAGGGGAAAAACTGTTTTTT. This translates into CASRGTGGGEKLFF.

V is TRBV6-5 and J is TRBJ2-5; 9 bases match TRBD2. The J call may be wrong; the DNA end is better matched by TRBJ2-7. Germline V gene data show CDR1 as MNHEY and CDR2 as SVGAGI. This CDR3 region has 15 residues. The CDR3 spells CASSYKGLASYEQYF. CDR3 nucleotide sequence: TGTGCCAGCAGTTACAAGGGACTAGCTTCTTACGAGCAGTACTTC.

This clone was seen more than once but under ten times. J is TRBJ1-2 and V is TRBV4-1, with a possible D match to TRBD1 (5 bases). The germline gives CDR1 MGHRA, CDR2 YSYEKL. The CDR3 consists of 19 residues. Trimming removed 1 base from V and 0 bases from J, with 21 bases in between. The CDR3 spells CASSQGADIGGRTNYGYTF. CDR3 coding DNA: TGCGCCAGCAGCCAAGGGGCGGACATCGGCGGGAGAACTAACTATGGCTACACCTTC.

The genes are TRBV4-1 and TRBJ1-5; D remains unclear. Trimming took 0 bases from V and 1 from J, leaving 7 bases between them. Looked up from germline, CDR1 is MGHRA and CDR2 is YSYEKL. CDR3 length: 15 residues. DNA for the CDR3: TGCGCCAGCAGCCAAGATGGAGGCAGCAATCAGCCCCAGCATTTT. This encodes CASSQDGGSNQPQHF.

V gene TRBV7-9 combines with J gene TRBJ1-4; D perhaps matches TRBD1 (5 bases). Germline CDR1 is SEHNR and CDR2 is FQNEAQ (reference sequence). V dropped 5 bases and J dropped 5 bases, with 9 bases sitting between them. The CDR3 contains 13 residues. This chain's CDR3 is CASSPTANEKLFF. CDR3 nucleotide sequence: TGTGCCAGCAGCCCGACAGCAAATGAAAAACTGTTTTTT.

This rearrangement joins TRBV27 to TRBJ2-7; 9 bases align to TRBD2. V lost 3 bases to trimming and J lost 2 bases; unmatched junction nucleotides: 8. The CDR3 runs to 16 residues. Germline assignment: CDR1 MNHEY and CDR2 SMNVEV (reference sequence). The CDR3 here is CASSFGGGGSTYEQYF. The CDR3 DNA reads as TGTGCCAGCAGTTTTGGCGGGGGGGGGTCGACCTACGAGCAGTACTTC.

The DNA of the CDR3 is TGTGCCAGCAACAACCGGGGGACCCAGTACTTC. Translation: CASNNRGTQYF. This chain uses TRBV7-2 with TRBJ2-5; a possible D gene is TRBD2 (5 bases). Per the germline V gene, CDR1 is SGHTA and CDR2 is FQGNSA. V shed 7 bases and J shed 7 bases, with 10 bases lying between them. CDR3 length: 11 residues.

The chain couples TRBV2 to TRBJ2-1; 10 nucleotides align to TRBD1. V gave up 4 bases and J gave up 5 bases; unmatched junction bases: 5. CDR3 length: 15 amino acids. Germline-derived CDR1 and CDR2 are SNHLY and FYNNEI. The CDR3 coding sequence is TGTGCCAGCAGTGTCCGGGACAGGGGTAACAATGAGCAGTTCTTC. Protein product: CASSVRDRGNNEQFF.

The V call is TRBV7-3, the J call TRBJ2-1, with a possible D match to TRBD1 (6 bases). V was trimmed by 4 bases and J by 5 bases, leaving 9 bases between them. Per germline, CDR1 SGHTA and CDR2 FQGTGA. CDR3 length: 13 amino acids. The chain's CDR3 is CASSSYRDNEQFF. In DNA, the CDR3 is TGTGCCAGCAGCTCGTACAGGGACAATGAGCAGTTCTTC. Full variable domain (rest looked up from reference TRBV7-3 and TRBJ2-1): GAGVSQTPSNKVTEKGKYVELRCDPISGHTALYWYRQSLGQGPEFLIYFQGTGAADDSGLPNDRFFAVRPEGSVSTLKIQRTERGDSAVYLCASSSYRDNEQFFGPGTRLTVL.

V is TRBV11-3 and J is TRBJ2-6, with TRBD1 matching 10 bases. Germline V gene sequence: CDR1 SGHNT, CDR2 YENEEA. The ends lost 4 bases at V and 3 bases at J; junction bases unmatched: 6. The CDR3 runs to 17 residues. CDR3 DNA sequence: TGTGCCAGCAGCTCGAGGACAGGGGGAGGTGGGGCCAACGTCCTGACTTTC. Translating gives CASSSRTGGGGANVLTF.

This sequence joins TRBV7-2 and TRBJ1-1; D not certain. Trimming removed 5 bases at V and 1 base at J, with 8 bases between. CDR1 is SGHTA and CDR2 is FQGNSA in the germline V gene. This CDR3 contains 13 residues. CDR3 sequence: CASSPHPNTEAFF. The CDR3 nucleotides are TGTGCCAGCAGCCCCCATCCGAACACTGAAGCTTTCTTT.

The V call is TRBV10-2, the J call TRBJ2-5, with 15 bases matching TRBD2. This CDR3 has 16 amino acids. V lost 3 bases and J lost 5; bases outside the gene matches: 4. The germline gives CDR1 WSHSY, CDR2 SAAADI. The CDR3 loop reads CASSDGTSGRPETQYF. CDR3 bases: TGCGCCAGCAGTGACGGGACTAGCGGGAGGCCCGAGACCCAGTACTTC.

V and J are TRBV11-2 and TRBJ1-1; a possible D gene is TRBD1 (5 bases). The CDR3 is 14 amino acids. From germline, CDR1 is SGHAT and CDR2 FQNNGV. Trimming stripped 8 bases from V and 0 bases from J, with 13 bases between. CDR3 loop: CASRLGRLNTEAFF. In nucleotides, the CDR3 is TGTGCCAGCCGATTGGGACGGTTGAACACTGAAGCTTTCTTT.

A few counts support this clone. This chain connects TRBV7-9 to TRBJ1-1; D uncertain. CDR1 is SEHNR and CDR2 is FQNEAQ in the germline V gene (reference sequence). The CDR3 totals 11 residues. Trimming took 5 bases from V and 10 from J, leaving 11 bases between them. CDR3 in DNA: TGTGCCAGCAGCCCTGACTATGGAGCTTTCTTT. It specifies CASSPDYGAFF. The full variable domain, with the rest looked up from reference TRBV7-9 and TRBJ1-1, is DTGVSQNPRHKITKRGQNVTFRCDPISEHNRLYWYRQTLGQGPEFLTYFQNEAQLEKSRLLSDRFSAERPKGSFSTLEIQRTEQGDSAMYLCASSPDYGAFFGQGTRLTVV.

The chain carries TRBV19 and TRBJ1-1; no definite D call. V lost 5 bases and J 1 base, leaving 11 bases between the germline ends. Germline V lookup: CDR1 LNHDA, CDR2 SQIVND (reference sequence). The CDR3 totals 14 residues. The CDR3 here is CASSLAVRNTEAFF. The CDR3 DNA follows: TGTGCCAGTAGTTTAGCTGTGCGGAACACTGAAGCTTTCTTT.

This clone was detected once. The V call is TRBV4-2, the J call TRBJ1-3, with D unclear. V dropped 0 bases and J dropped 3 bases, with 6 bases sitting between them. The CDR3 loop spans 14 amino acids. CDR1 and CDR2 from the germline V gene are LGHNA and YNFKEQ. CDR3: CASSQDRSGNTIYF. The CDR3 DNA reads as TGTGCCAGCAGCCAAGACAGGAGTGGAAACACCATATATTTT.

Points on this clone: Different DNA sequences within this sample yield the same CDR3. CDR3: CASSGGQSTDTQYF. The DNA for the CDR3 is TGTGCCAGCAGCGGGGGGCAAAGCACAGATACGCAGTATTTT. The J gene is TRBJ2-3, the V gene TRBV7-3; D is perhaps TRBD1 or TRBD2 (6 bases each). CDR1 and CDR2 (germline): SGHTA, FQGTGA. V lost 5 bases, J lost 0 bases, and 9 bases lay in between. This CDR3 region has 14 residues.

The rearrangement joins TRBV15 to TRBJ2-3; D is possibly TRBD2 (6 bases). In germline, CDR1 is LNHNV, CDR2 YYDKDF (reference sequence). CDR3 length: 15 residues. V was trimmed by 8 bases and J by 4 bases, leaving 19 bases between them. CDR3 nucleotide sequence: TGTGCCACCCCTGGTAGGCGGGGCCTTGCAGATACGCAGTATTTT. This translates into CATPGRRGLADTQYF.

The chain has TRBV5-1 and TRBJ2-5, with 9 nucleotides matching TRBD1. Near its end, the DNA agrees better with TRBJ2-7, so the J call may be wrong. Germline V CDR1 and CDR2: SGHRS, YFSETQ. The CDR3 extends over 19 amino acids. The CDR3 nucleotides are TGCGCCAGCAGCCCTTCGTCTGGGACAGGGCCCCGGCAGTCCCTCGAGCAGTACTTC. Protein: CASSPSSGTGPRQSLEQYF.

The chain has TRBV5-1 and TRBJ2-4; TRBD1 matches at 12 bases. Germline V gene sequence: CDR1 SGHRS, CDR2 YFSETQ. The CDR3 runs 16 residues. The V gene end was trimmed by 0 bases and the J gene end by 8 bases; junction bases not matched to a gene: 6. The CDR3 DNA is TGCGCCAGCAGCTTGGCCGCGGGACAGGGGGCGGACATTCAGTACTTC. Residues: CASSLAAGQGADIQYF.

This clone was observed a single time. The chain carries TRBV10-3 and TRBJ2-7; no firm D call. The ends were cut back, 8 bases at V and 2 bases at J, with 10 bases in the middle. Germline CDR1 is ENHRY and CDR2 is SYGVKD. The CDR3 extends over 12 amino acids. The CDR3 bases are TGTGCCATCCGAGCTGGTCCCTACGAGCAGTACTTC. Translation gives CAIRAGPYEQYF.

The gene calls are TRBV2 and TRBJ2-1; no clear D gene. V lost 2 bases and J 8 bases, leaving 7 bases between the germline ends. From germline, CDR1 is SNHLY and CDR2 FYNNEI. The CDR3 is 12 amino acids. In nucleotides, the CDR3 is TGTGCCAGCAGTGAAACCACCCATGAGCAGTTCTTC. Its protein is CASSETTHEQFF.

V and J are TRBV19 and TRBJ1-5, with 9 bases matching TRBD1. J gave up 1 base and V 5 bases, and 6 bases lay outside the gene matches. CDR1 is LNHDA and CDR2 is SQIVND in the germline V gene (reference sequence). The CDR3 is made up of 16 amino acids. CDR3 in amino acids: CASSQGTGRSNQPQHF. DNA for the CDR3: TGTGCCAGTAGTCAAGGGACAGGGAGGAGCAATCAGCCCCAGCATTTT.

The chain employs TRBV7-9 and TRBJ1-4; 7 positions match TRBD1. This CDR3 is built from 15 residues. J was trimmed by 0 bases and V by 5 bases; bases with no gene match: 3. The germline V gene encodes CDR1 SEHNR and CDR2 FQNEAQ (reference sequence). DNA for the CDR3: TGTGCCAGCAGCGCGGGACAGTCAACTAATGAAAAACTGTTTTTT. Amino acids: CASSAGQSTNEKLFF.

This chain uses TRBV18 with TRBJ1-4, with 7 bases that match TRBD1. CDR1 KGHSH and CDR2 LQKENI come from the germline V gene. V was clipped by 5 bases and J by 5 bases; unmatched bases: 5. The CDR3 contains 14 residues. CDR3 region: CASSTGQKNEKLFF. The CDR3 DNA follows: TGTGCCAGCTCAACGGGACAGAAGAATGAAAAACTGTTTTTT.